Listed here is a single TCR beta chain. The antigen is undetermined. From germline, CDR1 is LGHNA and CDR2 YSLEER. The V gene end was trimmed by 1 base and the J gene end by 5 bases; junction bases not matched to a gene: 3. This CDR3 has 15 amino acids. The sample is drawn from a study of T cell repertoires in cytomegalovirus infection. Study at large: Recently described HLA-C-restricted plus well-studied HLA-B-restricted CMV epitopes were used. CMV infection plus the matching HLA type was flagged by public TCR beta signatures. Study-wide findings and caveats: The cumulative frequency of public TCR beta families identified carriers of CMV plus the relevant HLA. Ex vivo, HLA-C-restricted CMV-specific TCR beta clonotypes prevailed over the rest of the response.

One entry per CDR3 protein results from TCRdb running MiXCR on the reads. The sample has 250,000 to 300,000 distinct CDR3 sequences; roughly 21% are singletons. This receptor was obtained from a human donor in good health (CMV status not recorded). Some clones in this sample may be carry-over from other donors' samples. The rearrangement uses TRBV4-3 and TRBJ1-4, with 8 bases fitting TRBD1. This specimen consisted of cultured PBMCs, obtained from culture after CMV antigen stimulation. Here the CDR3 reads CASSQADRANEKLFF. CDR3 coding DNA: TGCGCCAGCAGCCAAGCGGACAGGGCGAATGAAAAACTGTTTTTT.